This T cell receptor (beta chain) was retrieved from a study of T cell responses to AZD1222 COVID-19 vaccine. Broader study findings: Vaccine-associated CD4 TCRs spanned spike, dominant at 160-218 and 743-854. Baseline seropositivity characterized only 5 to 7 AZD1222 recipients.

V gave up 6 bases and J gave up 1 base, with 10 bases separating them. CDR1 and CDR2 from the germline V gene are ENHRY and SYGVKD. This CDR3 is 14 amino acids long. Sequencing used immunoSEQ multiplex PCR; TCRdb keeps in-frame clones, though not all of them. Of 85,000 to 90,000 clones detected, roughly nine tenths appear once; the ten largest clones hold around 5%. Of note for this clone: What it binds is unknown.

Pooled samples include second doses given at about 4 or 12 weeks. The sample consisted of peripheral blood, taken 28 days after the second AZD1222 dose. The sequence came from an adult who received the AZD1222 COVID-19 vaccine. The chain joins TRBV10-3 to TRBJ1-3; perhaps TRBD1 as D (5 bases). The CDR3, as DNA: TGTGCCATCAGAGGGACGCATTCTGGAAACACCATATATTTT. Translated: CAIRGTHSGNTIYF.